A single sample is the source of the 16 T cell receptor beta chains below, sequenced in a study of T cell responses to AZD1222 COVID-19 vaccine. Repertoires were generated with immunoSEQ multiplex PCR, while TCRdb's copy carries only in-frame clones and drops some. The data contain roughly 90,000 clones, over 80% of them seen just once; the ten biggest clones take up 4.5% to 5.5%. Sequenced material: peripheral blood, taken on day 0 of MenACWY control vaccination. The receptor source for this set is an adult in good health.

The CDR3: CASSQTRQGLNTEAFF. In DNA, the CDR3 is TGCGCCAGCAGCCAAACCCGACAGGGTTTGAACACTGAAGCTTTCTTT. The genes are TRBV4-3 and TRBJ1-1; 7 nucleotides line up with TRBD1. There are 16 residues in the CDR3. Germline CDR1 reads LGHNA; CDR2 reads YSLEER. After removal of 2 bases from V and 0 bases from J, the junction contained 6 bases not matched to a gene.

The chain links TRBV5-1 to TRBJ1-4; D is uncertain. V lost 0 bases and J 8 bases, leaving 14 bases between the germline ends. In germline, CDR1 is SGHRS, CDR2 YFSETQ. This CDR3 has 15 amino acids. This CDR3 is CASSLAAGFGEKLFF. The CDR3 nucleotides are TGCGCCAGCAGCTTGGCCGCGGGGTTCGGGGAAAAACTGTTTTTT.

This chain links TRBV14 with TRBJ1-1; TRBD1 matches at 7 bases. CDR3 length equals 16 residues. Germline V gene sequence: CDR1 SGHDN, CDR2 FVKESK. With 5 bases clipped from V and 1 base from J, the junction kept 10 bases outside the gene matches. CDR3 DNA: TGTGCCAGCAGCAAAAGGAGGGGGCAGGAGAACACTGAAGCTTTCTTT. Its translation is CASSKRRGQENTEAFF.

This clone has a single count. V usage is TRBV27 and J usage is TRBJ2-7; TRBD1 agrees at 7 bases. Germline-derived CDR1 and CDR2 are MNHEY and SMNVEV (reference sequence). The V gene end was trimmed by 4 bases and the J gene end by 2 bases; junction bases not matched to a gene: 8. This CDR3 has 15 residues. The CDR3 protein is CASSYTGVRPYEQYF. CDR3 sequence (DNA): TGTGCCAGCAGTTACACAGGGGTACGACCCTACGAGCAGTACTTC.

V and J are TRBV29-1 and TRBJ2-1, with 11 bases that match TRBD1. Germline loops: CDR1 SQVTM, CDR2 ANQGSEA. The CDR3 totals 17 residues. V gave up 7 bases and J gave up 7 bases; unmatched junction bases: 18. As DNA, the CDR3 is TGCAGCGCTCACCGGGACAGGGGGAAAAACCCATTGAATGAGCAGTTCTTC. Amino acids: CSAHRDRGKNPLNEQFF.

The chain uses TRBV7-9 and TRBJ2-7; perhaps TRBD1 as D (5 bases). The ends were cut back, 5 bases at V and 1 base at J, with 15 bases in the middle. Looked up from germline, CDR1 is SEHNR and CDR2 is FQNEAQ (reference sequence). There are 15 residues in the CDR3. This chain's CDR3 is CASSQGGLESYEQYF. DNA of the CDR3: TGTGCCAGCAGCCAGGGTGGGTTAGAGTCCTACGAGCAGTACTTC.

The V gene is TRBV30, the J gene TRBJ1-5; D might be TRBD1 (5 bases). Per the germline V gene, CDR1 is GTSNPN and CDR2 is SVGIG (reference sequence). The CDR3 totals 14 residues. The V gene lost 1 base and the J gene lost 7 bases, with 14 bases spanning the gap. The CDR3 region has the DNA TGTGCCTGGAGTGCCGGGGGAGGAATGCAGCCCCAGCATTTT. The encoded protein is CAWSAGGGMQPQHF.

The CDR3 here is CASSLSGSLNYEQYF. The CDR3 DNA is TGTGCCAGCAGCTTAAGCGGGAGTCTAAACTACGAGCAGTACTTC. The genes are TRBV7-2 and TRBJ2-7; 8 bases line up with TRBD2. With 2 bases clipped from V and 3 bases from J, the junction kept 6 bases outside the gene matches. Germline CDR1 and CDR2: SGHTA and FQGNSA. The CDR3 spans 15 residues.

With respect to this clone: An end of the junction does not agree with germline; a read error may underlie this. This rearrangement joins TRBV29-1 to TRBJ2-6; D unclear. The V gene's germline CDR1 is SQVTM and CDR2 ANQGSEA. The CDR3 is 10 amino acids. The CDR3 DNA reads TGCAGCGACCCTATTATGTGCGCTTCCTTC. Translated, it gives CSDPIMCASF. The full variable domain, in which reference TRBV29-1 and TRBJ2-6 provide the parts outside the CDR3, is SAVISQKPSRDICQRGTSLTIQCQVDSQVTMMFWYRQQPGQSLTLIATANQGSEATYESGFVIDKFPISRPNLTFSTLTVSNMSPEDSSIYLCSDPIMCASFGAGSRLTVL.

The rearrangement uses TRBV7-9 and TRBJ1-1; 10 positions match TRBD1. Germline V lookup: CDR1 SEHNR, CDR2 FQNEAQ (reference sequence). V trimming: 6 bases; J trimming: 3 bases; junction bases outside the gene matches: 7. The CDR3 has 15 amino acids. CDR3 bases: TGTGCCAGCAGTCCATGGACAGGGGGAGACACTGAAGCTTTCTTT. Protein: CASSPWTGGDTEAFF. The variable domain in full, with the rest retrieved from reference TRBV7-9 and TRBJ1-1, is DTGVSQNPRHKITKRGQNVTFRCDPISEHNRLYWYRQTLGQGPEFLTYFQNEAQLEKSRLLSDRFSAERPKGSFSTLEIQRTEQGDSAMYLCASSPWTGGDTEAFFGQGTRLTVV.

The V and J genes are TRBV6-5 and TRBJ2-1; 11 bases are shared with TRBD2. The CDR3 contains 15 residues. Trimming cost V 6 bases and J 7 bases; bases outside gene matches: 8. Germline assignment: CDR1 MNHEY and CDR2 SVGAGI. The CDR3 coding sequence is TGTGCCAGCAGGAAAGGGACTAGCGGACCAAATGAGCAGTTCTTC. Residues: CASRKGTSGPNEQFF.

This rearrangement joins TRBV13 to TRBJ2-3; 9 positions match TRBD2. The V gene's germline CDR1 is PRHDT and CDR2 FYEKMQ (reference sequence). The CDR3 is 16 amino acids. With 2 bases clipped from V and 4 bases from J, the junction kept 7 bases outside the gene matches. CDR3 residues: CASSLYSGSGADTQYF. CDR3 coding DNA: TGTGCCAGCAGCTTATATAGCGGGAGCGGGGCAGATACGCAGTATTTT. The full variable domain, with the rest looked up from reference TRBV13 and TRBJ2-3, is AAGVIQSPRHLIKEKRETATLKCYPIPRHDTVYWYQQGPGQDPQFLISFYEKMQSDKGSIPDRFSAQQFSDYHSELNMSSLELGDSALYFCASSLYSGSGADTQYFGPGTRLTVL.

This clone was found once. The CDR3 DNA reads as TGTGCCAGCAGCTTAGGCTCCTCCGTCACTGAAGCTTTCTTT. It codes for CASSLGSSVTEAFF. J is TRBJ1-1 and V is TRBV11-2; D ambiguous. The V gene's germline CDR1 is SGHAT and CDR2 FQNNGV. The V end lost 1 base, the J end lost 4 bases, and 10 bases lay between the germline ends. The CDR3 sequence is 14 residues long.

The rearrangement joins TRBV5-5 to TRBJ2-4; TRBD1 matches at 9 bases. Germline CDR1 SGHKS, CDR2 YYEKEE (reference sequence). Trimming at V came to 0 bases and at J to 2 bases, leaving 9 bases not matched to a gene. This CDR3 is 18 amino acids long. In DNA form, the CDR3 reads TGTGCCAGCAGCTTGGCACACCGGGACAGGGTTACCAAAAACATTCAGTACTTC. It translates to CASSLAHRDRVTKNIQYF.

CDR3 protein: CASRAGTGAYEQYF. Here the CDR3 DNA reads TGCGCCAGCAGAGCCGGGACAGGGGCCTACGAGCAGTACTTC. The chain has TRBV5-1 and TRBJ2-7; 10 bases are shared with TRBD1. V was clipped by 5 bases and J by 2 bases; unmatched bases: 4. The germline CDR1 and CDR2 sequences are SGHRS and YFSETQ. The length of the CDR3 is 14 residues. The full variable domain, its missing parts supplied by reference TRBV5-1 and TRBJ2-7, is KAGVTQTPRYLIKTRGQQVTLSCSPISGHRSVSWYQQTPGQGLQFLFEYFSETQRNKGNFPGRFSGRQFSNSRSEMNVSTLELGDSALYLCASRAGTGAYEQYFGPGTRLTVT.

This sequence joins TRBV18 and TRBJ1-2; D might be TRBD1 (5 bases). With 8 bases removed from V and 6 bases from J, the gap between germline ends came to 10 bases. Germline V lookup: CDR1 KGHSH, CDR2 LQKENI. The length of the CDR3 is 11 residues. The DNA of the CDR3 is TGTGCCAGCGCCACGGGGGATGGCTACACCTTC. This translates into CASATGDGYTF.